Listed below are T cell receptor beta chains from one sample, sequenced in a study of blood T cell repertoires in COVID-19. The protocol was immunoSEQ multiplex PCR, while the TCRdb copy is restricted to in-frame clones and leaves out a portion. The profile shows about 120,000 clones, approximately 71% of them singletons. Sequenced: peripheral blood. These receptor sequences come from a human donor in a cohort sampled during active COVID-19. Each CDR3 is given with its conserved first and last residue. Fields, in order: V gene, J gene, clone size, D gene, CDR3 DNA, CDR3 protein. D genes are given only for firm matches. Size is stated for part of the rows, as once, few or many counts, or as a class when the clone is expanded.

V: TRBV27
J: TRBJ2-7
size: NA
D: TRBD2
DNA: TGTGCCAGCAGTTTGGTCGGGAAACTAGCGGCCTACGAGCAGTACTTC
CDR3: CASSLVGKLAAYEQYF

V: TRBV29-1
J: TRBJ2-7
size: NA
D: NA
DNA: TGCAGCGTTGGTGTCGGTCCCTACGAGCAGTACTTC
CDR3: CSVGVGPYEQYF

V: TRBV19
J: TRBJ1-1
size: few
D: NA
DNA: TGTGCCAGTCGTGACTTCAGGGGCGCTGAAGCTTTCTTT
CDR3: CASRDFRGAEAFF

V: TRBV5-1
J: TRBJ2-7
size: once
D: NA
DNA: TGCGCCAGCAGCTTGGAACTGGGCCCTTACGAGCAGTACTTC
CDR3: CASSLELGPYEQYF

V: TRBV2
J: TRBJ1-6
size: few
D: NA
DNA: TGTGCCAGCAGTGAAAGGGAGGGATACGATAATTCACCCCTCCACTTT
CDR3: CASSEREGYDNSPLHF

V: TRBV13
J: TRBJ1-1
size: NA
D: TRBD1
DNA: TGTGCCAGCAGCACGGGACAGGGTCGGGGAGCTTTCTTT
CDR3: CASSTGQGRGAFF

V: TRBV4-1
J: TRBJ1-1
size: NA
D: NA
DNA: TGCGCCAGCAGCCCTATCCCGGACACCACTGAAGCTTTCTTT
CDR3: CASSPIPDTTEAFF

V: TRBV3-1/TRBV3-2
J: TRBJ1-1
size: NA
D: NA
DNA: TGTGCCAGCAGCCAAGCCGCGGGTGAAGCTTTCTTT
CDR3: CASSQAAGEAFF

V: TRBV5-1
J: TRBJ2-5
size: NA
D: TRBD2
DNA: TGCGCCAGCAGCTTGGAGGTAGCGGGGGCGGGGGAGACCCAGTACTTC
CDR3: CASSLEVAGAGETQYF

V: TRBV27
J: TRBJ1-1
size: NA
D: NA
DNA: TGTGCCAGCAGATTCGGGGGATACACTGAAGCTTTCTTT
CDR3: CASRFGGYTEAFF

V: TRBV7-8
J: TRBJ2-5
size: NA
D: TRBD2
DNA: TGTGCCAGCAGCTTATGGAGACTAGCGGGGGGCCAAGAGACCCAGTACTTC
CDR3: CASSLWRLAGGQETQYF

V: TRBV5-4
J: TRBJ2-7
size: NA
D: NA
DNA: TGTGCCAGCAGCTTGGGGCAGGGGAGCTCCTACGAGCAGTACTTC
CDR3: CASSLGQGSSYEQYF

V: TRBV7-8
J: TRBJ2-7
size: NA
D: NA
DNA: TGTGCCAGCAGCCTGATGCAGGGGCCGGCCTACGAGCAGTACTTC
CDR3: CASSLMQGPAYEQYF

V: TRBV4-1
J: TRBJ2-7
size: NA
D: NA
DNA: TGCGCCAGCAGCCGCGGGGACTCTTCCTACGAGCAGTACTTC
CDR3: CASSRGDSSYEQYF